The 27 T cell receptor beta chains reported below all come from one sample, sequenced in a study of monozygotic twins with cystic fibrosis. Method: immunoSEQ multiplex PCR; TCRdb's copy keeps in-frame clones and lacks some. Of around 33,000 clones listed, about 87% are singletons. The specimen sequenced was blood. These receptors all come from a girl aged 2 to 9 with cystic fibrosis.

The genes are TRBV5-1 and TRBJ2-2; no clear D. CDR1 and CDR2 from the germline V gene are SGHRS and YFSETQ. The germline V and J ends were trimmed by 0 bases and 0 bases, with 18 bases remaining between them. This CDR3 comprises 19 residues. The CDR3 DNA is TGCGCCAGCAGCTTGGGATTATGGGCCGGCCACGCGAACACCGGGGAGCTGTTTTTT. Translating it yields CASSLGLWAGHANTGELFF.

This rearrangement joins TRBV5-6 to TRBJ2-3; possibly TRBD1 or TRBD2 for D (5 bases each). V was pared by 7 bases and J by 1 base, with 13 bases between. CDR1 and CDR2 from the germline V gene are SGHDT and YYEEEE. The length of the CDR3 is 14 residues. CDR3 region: CASDRGHGTDTQYF. CDR3 nucleotide sequence: TGTGCCAGCGATCGGGGCCACGGCACAGATACGCAGTATTTT.

This clone turned up a few times. This chain joins TRBV6-5 and TRBJ1-2; D possibly corresponds to TRBD1 (5 bases). The CDR3 is 14 residues long. CDR1 MNHEY and CDR2 SVGAGI come from the germline V gene. The V gene lost 7 bases and the J gene lost 3 bases, with 15 bases spanning the gap. As DNA, the CDR3 is TGTGCCAGCAAACTAGACTCCAGGGACTATGGCTACACCTTC. This sequence encodes CASKLDSRDYGYTF.

The genes are TRBV7-2 and TRBJ2-5, with no clear D. This CDR3 has 14 residues. Germline assignment: CDR1 SGHTA and CDR2 FQGNSA. V lost 0 bases and J lost 4, with 9 bases in between. CDR3 residues: CASSLALGTETQYF. CDR3 nucleotides: TGTGCCAGCAGCTTAGCGCTGGGTACAGAGACCCAGTACTTC. Together with reference TRBV7-2 and TRBJ2-5, the CDR3 gives the full variable domain: GAGVSQSPSNKVTEKGKDVELRCDPISGHTALYWYRQSLGQGLEFLIYFQGNSAPDKSGLPSDRFSAERTGGSVSTLTIQRTQQEDSAVYLCASSLALGTETQYFGPGTRLLVL.

The V and J genes are TRBV5-4 and TRBJ1-5; D is undetermined. Trimming left V 1 base short and J 0 bases short, with 8 bases between. The CDR3 loop spans 15 amino acids. CDR1 and CDR2 (germline): SGHNT, YYREEE (reference sequence). CDR3 bases: TGTGCCAGCAGCTTGTCTGGGGATAGCAATCAGCCCCAGCATTTT. Its protein product is CASSLSGDSNQPQHF.

This chain joins TRBV29-1 and TRBJ2-7; D is unclear. Trimming took off 3 bases at V and 0 bases at J, with 6 bases between the two ends. Germline CDR1 is SQVTM and CDR2 is ANQGSEA. The CDR3 runs 12 residues. The CDR3 here is CSVEVGSYEQYF. As DNA, the CDR3 is TGCAGCGTTGAGGTAGGCTCCTACGAGCAGTACTTC.

CDR3 nucleotides: TGCGCCAGCAGCCAAACATCCCCAGATACGCAGTATTTT. Protein sequence: CASSQTSPDTQYF. The chain combines TRBV4-1 with TRBJ2-3; D call uncertain. Trimming left V 2 bases short and J 4 bases short, with 7 bases between. Germline-derived CDR1 and CDR2 are MGHRA and YSYEKL. CDR3 length: 13 amino acids.

V usage is TRBV15 and J usage is TRBJ1-5, with D hard to call. The CDR3 totals 14 residues. The V and J ends lost 5 bases and 2 bases respectively, with 10 bases between them. Per germline, CDR1 LNHNV and CDR2 YYDKDF (reference sequence). The CDR3 region has the DNA TGTGCCACCAGCGCCCTAGTCGGCAATCAGCCCCAGCATTTT. It translates to CATSALVGNQPQHF.

The gene calls are TRBV5-3 and TRBJ1-1; D is uncertain. TRBV5-3 is an open reading frame, and its role is uncertain. V was cut by 7 bases and J by 7 bases, with 17 bases left in between. This CDR3 contains 13 residues. The DNA of the CDR3 is TGTGCCAGAGAAGCCAACCGGGTCATTGAAGCTTTCTTT. It specifies CAREANRVIEAFF.

The gene calls are TRBV7-2 and TRBJ2-6; tentatively, D is TRBD1 or TRBD2 (5 bases each). Between the trimmed V and J ends, which lost 5 bases and 2 bases, there was a span of 19 bases. The CDR3 is 18 residues long. CDR1 is SGHTA, CDR2 FQGNSA, per germline. Written as DNA, the CDR3 is TGTGCCAGCAGCGCAAGAAGGCACCAGGGACCTGGGGCCAACGTCCTGACTTTC. Translated: CASSARRHQGPGANVLTF.

The chain combines TRBV20-1 with TRBJ2-7, with D tentatively TRBD2 (5 bases). Germline V gives CDR1 DFQATT, CDR2 SNEGSKA (reference sequence). The V end was cut by 6 bases, the J end by 4 bases, with 10 bases between. The CDR3 runs 11 residues. Written as DNA, the CDR3 is TGCAGTGCCGCCGGAGGTTACGAGCAGTACTTC. Translation gives CSAAGGYEQYF.

This chain joins TRBV19 and TRBJ2-7; perhaps D is TRBD1 or TRBD2 (5 bases each). Germline values: CDR1 LNHDA, CDR2 SQIVND (reference sequence). This CDR3 contains 14 residues. Trimming cost V 7 bases and J 3 bases, with 16 bases left between them. The CDR3 spells CASKRAGAFYEQYF. CDR3 in DNA: TGTGCCAGTAAAAGGGCCGGGGCCTTCTACGAGCAGTACTTC.

This chain joins TRBV6-5 and TRBJ1-2; TRBD1 matches at 7 bases. V dropped 3 bases and J dropped 5; count of bases not matched to a gene: 6. The CDR3 loop spans 14 amino acids. The germline CDR1 and CDR2 sequences are MNHEY and SVGAGI. CDR3 residues: CASSYDGRGYGYTF. For the CDR3, the DNA is TGTGCCAGCAGTTATGACGGCAGGGGGTATGGCTACACCTTC.

The rearrangement joins TRBV4-3 to TRBJ1-2; D is unclear. Germline V gives CDR1 LGHNA, CDR2 YSLEER. V shed 1 base and J shed 8 bases, with 11 bases lying between them. This CDR3 region has 13 residues. As DNA, the CDR3 is TGCGCCAGCAGCCAAGTTCGGGGTGGCGGCTACACCTTC. Its protein product is CASSQVRGGGYTF.

V is TRBV10-3 and J is TRBJ1-2; D gene ambiguous. The germline V gene encodes CDR1 ENHRY and CDR2 SYGVKD. The V gene lost 5 bases and the J gene lost 4 bases, with 11 bases spanning the gap. The CDR3 has 13 amino acids. The CDR3 loop reads CAISTAQSYGYTF. The CDR3 DNA sequence: TGTGCCATCAGTACAGCCCAGAGCTATGGCTACACCTTC.

This sequence joins TRBV25-1 and TRBJ2-5; TRBD2 matches 12 bases. The V and J ends lost 4 bases and 0 bases, in that order; junction bases with no gene match: 9. CDR1 and CDR2 (germline): MGHDK, SYGVNS. The CDR3 extends over 18 amino acids. CDR3 sequence (DNA): TGTGCCAGCAGTGTGGAGACTAGCGGGGGTTTGGACCAAGAGACCCAGTACTTC. Its translation: CASSVETSGGLDQETQYF.

This sequence joins TRBV7-9 and TRBJ2-7; D not certain. Germline V gives CDR1 SEHNR, CDR2 FQNEAQ (reference sequence). Deletions cut 1 base from V and 2 bases from J, with 6 bases between. This CDR3 is built from 13 residues. CDR3 in DNA: TGTGCCAGCAGCTTAGGGATTCCCTACGAGCAGTACTTC. This translates into CASSLGIPYEQYF.

V usage is TRBV2 and J usage is TRBJ2-3; D is ambiguous. In germline, CDR1 is SNHLY, CDR2 FYNNEI. There are 16 residues in the CDR3. Trimming shortened V by 3 bases and J by 4 bases, and 17 bases separated the two germline ends. The CDR3 coding sequence is TGTGCCAGCAGTGATCGGTGGCTTGGGCCCGCAGATACGCAGTATTTT. This translates into CASSDRWLGPADTQYF.

V gene TRBV11-2 combines with J gene TRBJ2-7, with TRBD2 matching 10 bases. The CDR3 is made up of 15 amino acids. Germline V gene data show CDR1 as SGHAT and CDR2 as FQNNGV. Unmatched junction bases numbered 5, after V lost 4 bases and J lost 2 bases. The CDR3 sequence: CASSSLAGTTYEQYF. The DNA of the CDR3 is TGTGCCAGCAGCTCACTAGCGGGGACTACCTACGAGCAGTACTTC.

This clone was detected only once. The J gene is TRBJ1-1, the V gene TRBV29-1; the D is unclear. V lost 6 bases to trimming and J lost 0 bases, with 11 bases between them. Germline V CDR1 and CDR2: SQVTM, ANQGSEA. This CDR3 is built from 13 residues. Here the CDR3 DNA reads TGCAGCGTAAAGACACGGGTGAACACTGAAGCTTTCTTT. It specifies CSVKTRVNTEAFF.

The rearrangement uses TRBV5-1 and TRBJ2-6; D is ambiguous. CDR1 and CDR2 from the germline V gene are SGHRS and YFSETQ. The CDR3 has 14 amino acids. Trimming stripped 1 base from V and 9 bases from J, with 11 bases between. This CDR3 reads CASSLTNVGNVLTF. The CDR3 DNA follows: TGCGCCAGCAGCTTGACCAACGTGGGCAACGTCCTGACTTTC.

The chain carries TRBV6-5 and TRBJ2-1, with TRBD1 as a possible D gene (7 bases). Trimming removed 2 bases from V and 7 bases from J, with 15 bases in between. CDR3 length equals 15 residues. Germline loops: CDR1 MNHEY, CDR2 SVGAGI. The CDR3 loop is CASSYISAGGNEQFF. The CDR3 DNA follows: TGTGCCAGCAGTTACATCTCGGCAGGGGGGAATGAGCAGTTCTTC.

This chain connects TRBV27 to TRBJ1-2, with no clear D. With 4 bases removed from V and 3 bases from J, the gap between germline ends came to 9 bases. Germline V gives CDR1 MNHEY, CDR2 SMNVEV (reference sequence). This CDR3 spans 13 amino acids. CDR3 DNA sequence: TGTGCCAGCAGTTCGGAGAAACACTATGGCTACACCTTC. It translates to CASSSEKHYGYTF.

This rearrangement joins TRBV6-4 to TRBJ1-6, with D possibly TRBD1 on 6 matching bases. V lost 3 bases to trimming and J lost 7 bases, with 10 bases between them. This CDR3 is built from 14 residues. The V gene's germline CDR1 is MRHNA and CDR2 SNTAGT. In DNA form, the CDR3 reads TGTGCCAGCAGTGAACGCGGACAGAATTCACCCCTCCACTTT. Protein sequence: CASSERGQNSPLHF.

This chain links TRBV2 with TRBJ1-4, with D tentatively TRBD1 (6 bases). The V gene's germline CDR1 is SNHLY and CDR2 FYNNEI. The ends were cut back, 6 bases at V and 0 bases at J, with 11 bases in the middle. This CDR3 region has 15 residues. CDR3 DNA sequence: TGTGCCAGCAGAAGGACAGTGACAACTAATGAAAAACTGTTTTTT. It translates to CASRRTVTTNEKLFF.

Details on this clone: Other DNA sequences in the sample encode the same CDR3. The chain links TRBV7-9 to TRBJ1-5; the match to TRBD1 covers 7 bases. The V gene end was trimmed by 5 bases and the J gene end by 2 bases; junction bases not matched to a gene: 3. The CDR3 consists of 14 residues. Germline V CDR1 and CDR2: SEHNR, FQNEAQ (reference sequence). CDR3 protein: CASSLGQGNQPQHF. CDR3 DNA: TGTGCCAGCAGCCTTGGACAGGGCAATCAGCCCCAGCATTTT.

The table lists this clone with a count of one. The chain carries TRBV10-3 and TRBJ1-6; D is ambiguous. Germline CDR1 is ENHRY and CDR2 is SYGVKD. This CDR3 spans 14 amino acids. V lost 5 bases and J 5 bases, leaving 10 bases between the germline ends. The CDR3 sequence: CAISLADNNSPLHF. The CDR3 bases are TGTGCCATCAGTCTAGCGGATAATAATTCACCCCTCCACTTT.